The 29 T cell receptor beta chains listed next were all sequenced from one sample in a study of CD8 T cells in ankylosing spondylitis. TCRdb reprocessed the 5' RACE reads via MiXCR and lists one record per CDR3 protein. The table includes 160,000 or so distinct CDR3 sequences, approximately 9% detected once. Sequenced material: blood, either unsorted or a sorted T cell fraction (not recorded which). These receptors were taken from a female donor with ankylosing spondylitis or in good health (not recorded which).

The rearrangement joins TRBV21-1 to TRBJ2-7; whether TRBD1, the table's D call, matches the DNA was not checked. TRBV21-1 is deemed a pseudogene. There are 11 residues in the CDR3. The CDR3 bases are TGTGCCAGCAGCAAGAGACAGGGAAGATACTTC. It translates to CASSKRQGRYF.

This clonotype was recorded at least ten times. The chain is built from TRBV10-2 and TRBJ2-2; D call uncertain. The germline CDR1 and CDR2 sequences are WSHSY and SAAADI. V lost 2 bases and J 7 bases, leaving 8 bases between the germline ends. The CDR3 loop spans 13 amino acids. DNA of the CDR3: TGCGCCAGCAGTGAGACGAGGAGCGGGGAGCTGTTTTTT. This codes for CASSETRSGELFF.

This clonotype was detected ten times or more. CDR3 region: CASSEIGPGANVLTF. The CDR3 bases are TGTGCCAGCAGTGAGATTGGTCCTGGGGCCAACGTCCTGACTTTC. The rearrangement links TRBV2 to TRBJ2-6; D is undetermined. Germline CDR1 is SNHLY and CDR2 is FYNNEI. This CDR3 is built from 15 residues. Trimming removed 3 bases at V and 2 bases at J, with 8 bases between.

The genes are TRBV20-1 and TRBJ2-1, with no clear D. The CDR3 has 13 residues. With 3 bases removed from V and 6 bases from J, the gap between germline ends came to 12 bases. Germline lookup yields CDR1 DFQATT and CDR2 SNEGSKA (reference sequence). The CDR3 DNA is TGCAGTGCTAGTCGGGCGAACCGCAATGAGCAGTTCTTC. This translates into CSASRANRNEQFF.

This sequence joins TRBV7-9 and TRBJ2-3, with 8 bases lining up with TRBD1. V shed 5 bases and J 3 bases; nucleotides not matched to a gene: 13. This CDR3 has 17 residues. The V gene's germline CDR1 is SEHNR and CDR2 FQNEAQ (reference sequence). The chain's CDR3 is CASSTTGEEGWTDTQYF. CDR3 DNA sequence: TGTGCCAGCAGCACGACAGGGGAGGAAGGTTGGACAGATACGCAGTATTTT.

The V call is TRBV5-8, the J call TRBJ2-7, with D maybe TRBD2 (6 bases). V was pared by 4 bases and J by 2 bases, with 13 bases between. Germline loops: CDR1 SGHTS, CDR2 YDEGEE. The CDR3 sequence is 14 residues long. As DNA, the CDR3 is TGTGCCAGCAGCGGCCCCCGGAGGGCCTACGAGCAGTACTTC. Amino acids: CASSGPRRAYEQYF.

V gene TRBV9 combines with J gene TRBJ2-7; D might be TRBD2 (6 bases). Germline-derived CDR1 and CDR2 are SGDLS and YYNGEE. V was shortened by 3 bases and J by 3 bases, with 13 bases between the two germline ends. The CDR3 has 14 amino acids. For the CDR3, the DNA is TGTGCCAGCAGCGCCGGGGGAACAAACTACGAGCAGTACTTC. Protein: CASSAGGTNYEQYF.

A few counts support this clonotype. The DNA of the CDR3 is TGTGCCAGCACCCCGAGCGGGTCCTACAATGAGCAGTTCTTC. This encodes CASTPSGSYNEQFF. This chain joins TRBV27 and TRBJ2-1; TRBD2 might be the D (6 bases). Per germline, CDR1 MNHEY and CDR2 SMNVEV (reference sequence). With 7 bases removed from V and 1 base from J, the gap between germline ends came to 11 bases. The CDR3 runs 14 residues.

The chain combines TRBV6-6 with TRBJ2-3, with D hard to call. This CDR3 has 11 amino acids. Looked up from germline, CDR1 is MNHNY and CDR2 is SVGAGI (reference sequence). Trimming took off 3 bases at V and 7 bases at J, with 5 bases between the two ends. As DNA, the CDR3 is TGTGCCAGCAGTTATGGAAATACGCAGTATTTT. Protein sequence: CASSYGNTQYF.

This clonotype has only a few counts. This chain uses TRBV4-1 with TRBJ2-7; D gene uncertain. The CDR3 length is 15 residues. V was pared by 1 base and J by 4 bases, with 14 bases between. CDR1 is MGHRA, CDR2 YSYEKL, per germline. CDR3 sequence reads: CASSQVPGGDYEQYF. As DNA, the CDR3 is TGCGCCAGCAGCCAAGTGCCCGGCGGTGATTACGAGCAGTACTTC.

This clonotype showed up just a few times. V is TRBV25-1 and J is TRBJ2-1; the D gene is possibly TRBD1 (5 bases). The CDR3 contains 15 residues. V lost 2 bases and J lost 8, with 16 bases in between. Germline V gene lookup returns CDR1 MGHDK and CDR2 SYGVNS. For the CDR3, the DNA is TGTGCCAGCAGTGAAAGGGGTCTCCTTGGGGATGAGCAGTTCTTC. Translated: CASSERGLLGDEQFF.

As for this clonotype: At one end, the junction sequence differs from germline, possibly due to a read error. CDR3 in DNA: TGTGCCAGCAGCCTAGGGCGGGAGTCCGGCTACAATGAGCAGTTCTTC. Translated, it gives CASSLGRESGYNEQFF. The J gene is TRBJ2-1, the V gene TRBV13; TRBD2 agrees at 7 bases. This CDR3 comprises 16 residues. Germline V gene sequence: CDR1 PRHDT, CDR2 FYEKMQ (reference sequence).

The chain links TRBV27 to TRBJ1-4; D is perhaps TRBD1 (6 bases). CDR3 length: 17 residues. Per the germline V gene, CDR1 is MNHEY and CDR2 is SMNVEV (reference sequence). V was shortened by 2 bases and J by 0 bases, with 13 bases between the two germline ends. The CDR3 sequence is CASSLRLQGPTNEKLFF. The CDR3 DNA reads TGTGCCAGCAGTTTACGCCTGCAGGGGCCAACTAATGAAAAACTGTTTTTT.

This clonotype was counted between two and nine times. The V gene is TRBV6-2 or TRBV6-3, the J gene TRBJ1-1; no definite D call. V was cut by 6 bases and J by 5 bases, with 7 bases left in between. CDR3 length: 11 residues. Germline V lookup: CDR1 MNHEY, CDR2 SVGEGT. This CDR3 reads CASREGTEAFF. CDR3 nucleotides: TGTGCCAGCAGGGAAGGAACTGAAGCTTTCTTT.

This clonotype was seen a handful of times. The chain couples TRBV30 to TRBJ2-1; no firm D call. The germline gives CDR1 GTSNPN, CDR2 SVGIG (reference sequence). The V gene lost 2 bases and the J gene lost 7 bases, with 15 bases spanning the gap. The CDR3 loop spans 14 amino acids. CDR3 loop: CAWSTGLGMNEQFF. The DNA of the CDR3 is TGTGCCTGGAGTACCGGTCTTGGAATGAATGAGCAGTTCTTC.

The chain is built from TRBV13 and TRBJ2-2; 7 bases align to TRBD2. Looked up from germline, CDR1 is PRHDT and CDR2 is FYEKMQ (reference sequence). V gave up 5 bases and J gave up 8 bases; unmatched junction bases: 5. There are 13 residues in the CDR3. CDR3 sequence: CASSHPGLGELFF. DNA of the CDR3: TGTGCCAGCAGCCACCCGGGACTAGGGGAGCTGTTTTTT.

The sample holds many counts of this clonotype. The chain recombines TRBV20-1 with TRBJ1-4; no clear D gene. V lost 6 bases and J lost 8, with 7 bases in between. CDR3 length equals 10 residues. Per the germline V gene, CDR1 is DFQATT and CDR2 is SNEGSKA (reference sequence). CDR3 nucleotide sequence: TGCAGTGCCCTAGAAGAAAAACTGTTTTTT. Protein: CSALEEKLFF.

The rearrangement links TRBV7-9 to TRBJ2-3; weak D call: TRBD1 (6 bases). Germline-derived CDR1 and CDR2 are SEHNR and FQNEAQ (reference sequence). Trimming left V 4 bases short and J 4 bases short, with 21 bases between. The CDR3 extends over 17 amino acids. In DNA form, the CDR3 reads TGTGCCAGCAGCTCAGCCTTCGACAGGATTCCCCCAGATACGCAGTATTTT. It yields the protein CASSSAFDRIPPDTQYF. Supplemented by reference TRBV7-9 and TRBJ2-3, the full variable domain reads DTGVSQNPRHKITKRGQNVTFRCDPISEHNRLYWYRQTLGQGPEFLTYFQNEAQLEKSRLLSDRFSAERPKGSFSTLEIQRTEQGDSAMYLCASSSAFDRIPPDTQYFGPGTRLTVL.

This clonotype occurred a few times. CDR3 protein: CAGRGPLHF. CDR3 DNA sequence: TGTGCTGGGAGGGGACCCCTCCACTTT. V and J are TRBV12-5 and TRBJ1-6, with D perhaps matching TRBD1 (5 bases). V lost 11 bases and J lost 12, with 8 bases in between. The CDR3 consists of 9 residues. Germline V gene sequence: CDR1 LGHNT, CDR2 FRNRAP. The full variable domain, in which reference TRBV12-5 and TRBJ1-6 provide the parts outside the CDR3, is DARVTQTPRHKVTEMGQEVTMRCQPILGHNTVFWYRQTMMQGLELLAYFRNRAPLDDSGMPKDRFSAEMPDATLATLKIQPSEPRDSAVYFCAGRGPLHFGNGTRLTVT.

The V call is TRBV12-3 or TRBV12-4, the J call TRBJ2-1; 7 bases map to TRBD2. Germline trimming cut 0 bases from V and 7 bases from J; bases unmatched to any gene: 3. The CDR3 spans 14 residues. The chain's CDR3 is CASSLAGGMNEQFF. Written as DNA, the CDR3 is TGTGCCAGCAGTTTAGCGGGAGGGATGAATGAGCAGTTCTTC.

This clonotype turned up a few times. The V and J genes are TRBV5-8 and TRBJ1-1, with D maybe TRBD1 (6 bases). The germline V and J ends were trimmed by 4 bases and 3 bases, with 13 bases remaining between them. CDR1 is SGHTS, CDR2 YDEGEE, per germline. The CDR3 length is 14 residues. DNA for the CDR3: TGTGCCAGCAGCCCTGGACAGAGACACACTGAAGCTTTCTTT. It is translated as CASSPGQRHTEAFF. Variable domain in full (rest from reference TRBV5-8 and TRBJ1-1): EAGVTQSPTHLIKTRGQQATLRCSPISGHTSVYWYQQALGLGLQFLLWYDEGEERNRGNFPPRFSGRQFPNYSSELNVNALELEDSALYLCASSPGQRHTEAFFGQGTRLTVV.

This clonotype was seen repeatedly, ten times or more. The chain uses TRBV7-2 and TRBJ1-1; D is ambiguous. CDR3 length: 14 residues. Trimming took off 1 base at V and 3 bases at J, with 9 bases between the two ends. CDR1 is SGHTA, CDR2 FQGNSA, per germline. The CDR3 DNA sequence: TGTGCCAGCAGCTTAGTCGGGAGGGACACTGAAGCTTTCTTT. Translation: CASSLVGRDTEAFF.

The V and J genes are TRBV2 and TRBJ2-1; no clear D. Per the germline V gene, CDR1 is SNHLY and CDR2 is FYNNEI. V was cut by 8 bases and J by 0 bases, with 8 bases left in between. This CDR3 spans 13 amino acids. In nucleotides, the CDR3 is TGTGCCAGCGAACAGAGCTCCTACAATGAGCAGTTCTTC. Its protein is CASEQSSYNEQFF.

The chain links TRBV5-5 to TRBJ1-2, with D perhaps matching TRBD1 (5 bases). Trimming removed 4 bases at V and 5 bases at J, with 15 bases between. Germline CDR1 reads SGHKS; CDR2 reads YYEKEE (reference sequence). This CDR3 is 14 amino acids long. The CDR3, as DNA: TGTGCCAGCAGCCCTGGTTCAGGGTCTTATGGCTACACCTTC. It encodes CASSPGSGSYGYTF.

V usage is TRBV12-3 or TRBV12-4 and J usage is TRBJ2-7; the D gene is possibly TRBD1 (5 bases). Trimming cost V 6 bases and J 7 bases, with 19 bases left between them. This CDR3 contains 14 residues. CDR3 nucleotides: TGTGCCAGCAGCCCCGTATATGAGGCAGGGGAGCAGTACTTC. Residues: CASSPVYEAGEQYF.

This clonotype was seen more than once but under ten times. CDR3 residues: CASSPRNSNQPQHF. CDR3 sequence (DNA): TGTGCCAGCTCACCGCGAAATAGCAATCAGCCCCAGCATTTT. The chain couples TRBV18 to TRBJ1-5; the D is unclear. In germline, CDR1 is KGHSH, CDR2 LQKENI. The CDR3 consists of 14 residues. Trimming shortened V by 3 bases and J by 0 bases, and 6 bases separated the two germline ends.

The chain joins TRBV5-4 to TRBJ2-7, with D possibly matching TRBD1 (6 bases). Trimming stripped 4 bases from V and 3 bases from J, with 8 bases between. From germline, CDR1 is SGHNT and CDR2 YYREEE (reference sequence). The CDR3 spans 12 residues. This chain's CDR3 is CASSADSYEQYF. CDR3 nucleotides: TGTGCCAGCAGCGCGGACAGCTACGAGCAGTACTTC.

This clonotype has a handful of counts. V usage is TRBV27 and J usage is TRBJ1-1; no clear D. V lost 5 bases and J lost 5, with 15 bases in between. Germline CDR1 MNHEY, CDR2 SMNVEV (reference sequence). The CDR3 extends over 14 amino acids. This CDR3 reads CASSRDSFVTEAFF. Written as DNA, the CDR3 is TGTGCCAGCAGTCGTGACTCCTTCGTGACTGAAGCTTTCTTT.

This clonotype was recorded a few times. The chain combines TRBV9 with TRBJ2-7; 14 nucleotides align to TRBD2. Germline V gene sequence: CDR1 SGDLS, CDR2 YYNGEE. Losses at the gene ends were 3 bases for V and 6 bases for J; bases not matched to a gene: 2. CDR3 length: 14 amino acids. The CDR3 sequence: CASSGLAGGREQYF. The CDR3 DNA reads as TGTGCCAGCAGCGGACTAGCGGGAGGGCGCGAGCAGTACTTC.